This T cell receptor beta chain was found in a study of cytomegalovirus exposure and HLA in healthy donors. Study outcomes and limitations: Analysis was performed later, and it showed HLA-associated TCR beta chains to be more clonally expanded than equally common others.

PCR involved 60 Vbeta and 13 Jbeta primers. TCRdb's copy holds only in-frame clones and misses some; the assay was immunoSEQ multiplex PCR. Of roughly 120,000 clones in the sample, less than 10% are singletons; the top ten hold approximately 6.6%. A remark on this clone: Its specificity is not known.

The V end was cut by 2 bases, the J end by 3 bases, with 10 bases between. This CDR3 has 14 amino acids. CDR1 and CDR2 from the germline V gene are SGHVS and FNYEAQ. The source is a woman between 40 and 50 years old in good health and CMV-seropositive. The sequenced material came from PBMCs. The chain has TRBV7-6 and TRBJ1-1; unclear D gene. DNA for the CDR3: TGTGCCAGCAGCTTATCTGTGGCTTACACTGAAGCTTTCTTT. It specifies CASSLSVAYTEAFF.